This record looks at one T cell receptor beta chain sequence and its context. Its antigen remains undetermined. Qualities for individual bases were not recorded, and no much larger clone is one base off. This specimen belongs to a study of T cell responses to AZD1222 COVID-19 vaccine (dated by TCRdb to about 2021). Looking at the study overall: AZD1222 recipients given second doses at about 4 weeks or at about 12 weeks were pooled, since spike-specific TCR depth and breadth were not found to differ between the two schedules. Trial participants were enrolled by age into subgroups of 18-55, 56-69 and 70-plus years, and about 150, 27 and 61 TCR-sequenced participants, respectively, were included in these subgroups. A total of 230 or so trial participants underwent TCR sequencing, of whom approximately 210 received two doses of AZD1222 and 26 received two doses of the MenACWY control vaccine. Points the paper makes about the study in general: Conclusions about previously exposed vaccinees are limited, since just a handful of AZD1222 recipients were seropositive for SARS-CoV-2 at baseline. In the small 56-69-year group, the increase in depth fell short of significance, most likely because of low power. Because no samples from the day 14 peak response were available, repertoires could be characterized only after the peak T cell response. The vaccine-associated CD4 TCRs covered the entire spike protein, and the dominant responses fell in regions 160-218 and 743-854. Participants were mostly white British and included more females than males, and it was suggested by the authors that clonal diversity may have been underestimated. After two AZD1222 doses, both the breadth and the depth of spike-specific TCRs were significantly higher than at day 0 and than in MenACWY recipients. Reportedly, close to half of the unique spike-specific TCRs recognized epitopes lying outside the regions that are mutated in the B.1.351 and B.1.1.7 variants.

The time point label corresponds to: baseline before first vaccination. Vaccinee samples were obtained from the UK trials COV001 and COV002, which included a single-blind randomized controlled phase 2/3 trial of AZD1222 (ChAdOx1 nCoV-19) in healthy adults. For TCRbeta chain sequencing, PBMC samples were collected from trial participants at day 0 and at day 28 after the second dose. The CDR3 numbers 15 residues from cysteine through phenylalanine. CDR3 DNA only is kept here, 45 bases in frame from base 1. Relative to germline, V is 1 base shorter and J is 7 bases shorter, with 16 bases between their ends. CDR1 and CDR2, per the germline V gene (reference sequence), are LNHDA and SQIVND. The CDR3 regions of human TCRbeta chains were analyzed by immunosequencing. In the authors' own workflow: Repertoire TCRs were checked for matches against a reference library of SARS-CoV-2-specific TCRs that had been generated using the MIRA antigen-specificity platform. Breadth meant the fraction of unique TCRs that were SARS-CoV-2-associated, whereas depth meant the fraction of total T cells that were SARS-CoV-2-associated. Using the MIRA data, each spike-specific TCR was mapped to the spike region that the TCR reacts to and placed in a CD4 or CD8 class. Log10-transformed breadth and depth values were compared by one-way ANOVA with Sidak's multiple comparisons tests. TCRdb re-hosts the immuneACCESS table, in-frame sequences only. Its copies lack some clones; in the studies checked, an unresolved V gene accounts for under half of them, and the cause for the rest is not known. D and trimming come from the DNA, and the V and J calls and clone size come from that table. This sample is represented by over 90,000 clones; about 86% of them were singletons. The ten biggest clones cover more than 4.5% of the sample.

This receptor was identified in an adult in good health. The sequencing used peripheral blood, collected on day 0 of AZD1222 vaccination. The chain employs TRBV19 and TRBJ1-2; the D gene is possibly TRBD1, with 5 bases matching. The nucleotide sequence is TGTGCCAGTAGTATAGTCCTGCCAGGGCGGCGTGGCTACACCTTC. Its translation reads: CASSIVLPGRRGYTF. Beyond the CDR3, the reference TRBV19 and TRBJ1-2 genes provide the residues; the full variable domain reads: DGGITQSPKYLFRKEGQNVTLSCEQNLNHDAMYWYRQDPGQGLRLIYYSQIVNDFQKGDIAEGYSVSREKKESFPLTVTSAQKNPTAFYLCASSIVLPGRRGYTFGSGTRLTVV.